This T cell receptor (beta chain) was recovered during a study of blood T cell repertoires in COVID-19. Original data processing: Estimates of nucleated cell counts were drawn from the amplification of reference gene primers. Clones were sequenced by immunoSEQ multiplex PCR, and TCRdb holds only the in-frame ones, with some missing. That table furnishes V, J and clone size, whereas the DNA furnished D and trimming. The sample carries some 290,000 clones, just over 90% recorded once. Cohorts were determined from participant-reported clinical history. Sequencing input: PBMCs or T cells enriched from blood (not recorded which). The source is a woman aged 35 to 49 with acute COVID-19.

CDR3 region: CATSVTGVNTGELFF. CDR3 coding DNA: TGTGCCACCAGTGTGACAGGGGTGAACACCGGGGAGCTGTTTTTT. This chain connects TRBV24-1 to TRBJ2-2, with TRBD1 matching over 8 bases. Trimming took 5 bases from V and 1 from J; bases not matched to a gene: 2. Germline V gene data show CDR1 as KGHDR and CDR2 as SFDVKD. This CDR3 contains 15 residues.